This TCR beta chain was obtained from a study of radiotherapy plus CTLA-4 blockade in lung cancer. The protocol was immunoSEQ multiplex PCR, while the TCRdb copy is restricted to in-frame clones and leaves out a portion. The sample holds around 45,000 clones; 70% to 90% are singletons and the top ten take less than 9%. With respect to this clone: Its antigen is not known.

V was trimmed by 1 base and J by 4 bases, leaving 11 bases between them. Germline loops: CDR1 SGHAT, CDR2 FQNNGV. The CDR3 extends over 15 amino acids. Notes on the study in general: In blood, after radiotherapy plus ipilimumab, tumor-derived TCR clones expanded.

The chain links TRBV11-2 to TRBJ1-5; D might be TRBD1 (5 bases). This receptor was obtained from a human donor with non-small cell lung cancer whose response to radiotherapy plus ipilimumab could not be evaluated. Specimen: peripheral blood, collected from a patient treated with radiotherapy plus ipilimumab. The DNA of the CDR3 is TGTGCCAGCAGCTTAGGGCCTGGGGGGAATCAGCCCCAGCATTTT. Its protein is CASSLGPGGNQPQHF.